Shown below are 14 T cell receptor beta chains from a single sample sequenced in a study of blood T cell repertoires in COVID-19. Assay: immunoSEQ multiplex PCR; the TCRdb copy retains only in-frame clones and omits some. The sample has about 250,000 clones; 80% to 95% are singletons. The specimen sequenced was PBMCs or T cells enriched from blood (not recorded which). These receptors were taken from a woman aged 18 to 35 who had recovered from COVID-19.

This chain links TRBV7-2 with TRBJ2-1; 11 nucleotides match TRBD2. J gave up 5 bases and V 2 bases, and 8 bases lay outside the gene matches. The CDR3 length is 17 residues. The germline CDR1 and CDR2 sequences are SGHTA and FQGNSA. CDR3 in amino acids: CASSLTSGTSGNNEQFF. In nucleotides, the CDR3 is TGTGCCAGCAGCTTAACCTCCGGGACTAGCGGAAACAATGAGCAGTTCTTC.

The chain is built from TRBV29-1 and TRBJ1-5; a weak D match, TRBD1 (6 bases). This CDR3 region has 13 residues. In germline, CDR1 is SQVTM, CDR2 ANQGSEA. Trimming pared 2 bases from V and 8 bases from J, leaving 13 bases between. This chain's CDR3 is CSVEYRVGEPQHF. The CDR3 DNA follows: TGCAGCGTTGAATACAGGGTCGGGGAGCCCCAGCATTTT.

The rearrangement joins TRBV7-2 to TRBJ1-1; D gene ambiguous. Germline CDR1 reads SGHTA; CDR2 reads FQGNSA. This CDR3 region has 14 residues. The V and J ends lost 2 bases and 0 bases respectively, with 7 bases between them. The CDR3 spells CASSLPGLNTEAFF. CDR3 DNA: TGTGCCAGCAGCTTACCAGGCCTGAACACTGAAGCTTTCTTT.

The J gene is TRBJ1-1, the V gene TRBV5-1; weak D call: TRBD1 (5 bases). The germline CDR1 and CDR2 sequences are SGHRS and YFSETQ. V was trimmed by 2 bases and J by 3 bases, leaving 11 bases between them. The length of the CDR3 is 14 residues. The CDR3 protein is CASSFRVGDTEAFF. In DNA, the CDR3 is TGCGCCAGCAGCTTCAGGGTGGGCGACACTGAAGCTTTCTTT.

Turning to this clone: The sample holds other DNA sequences that translate to the same CDR3. The chain has TRBV27 and TRBJ2-7; D is unclear. CDR3 size: 11 residues. V was trimmed by 5 bases and J by 6 bases, leaving 8 bases between them. Looked up from germline, CDR1 is MNHEY and CDR2 is SMNVEV (reference sequence). The CDR3 nucleotides are TGTGCCAGCAGTCTCCTCGGCGAGCAGTACTTC. Its translation: CASSLLGEQYF.

This rearrangement joins TRBV6-6 to TRBJ1-2; 8 positions match TRBD1. The V gene end was trimmed by 0 bases and the J gene end by 6 bases; junction bases not matched to a gene: 6. The CDR3 spans 15 residues. The germline CDR1 and CDR2 sequences are MNHNY and SVGAGI (reference sequence). CDR3 DNA sequence: TGTGCCAGCAGTTACTCAGTCAGGGGGCTCCATGGCTACACCTTC. Encoded protein: CASSYSVRGLHGYTF.

The rearrangement joins TRBV7-2 to TRBJ2-7; D possibly corresponds to TRBD1 (6 bases). In germline, CDR1 is SGHTA, CDR2 FQGNSA. Deletions cut 1 base from V and 5 bases from J, with 18 bases between. The CDR3 is 16 residues long. The CDR3 region has the DNA TGTGCCAGCAGCTTAGATATCACAGGGACGGGTAACGAGCAGTACTTC. Protein product: CASSLDITGTGNEQYF. The full variable domain, its missing parts supplied by reference TRBV7-2 and TRBJ2-7, is GAGVSQSPSNKVTEKGKDVELRCDPISGHTALYWYRQSLGQGLEFLIYFQGNSAPDKSGLPSDRFSAERTGGSVSTLTIQRTQQEDSAVYLCASSLDITGTGNEQYFGPGTRLTVT.

CDR3 region: CASSLGGGAGAPVSTDTQYF. For the CDR3, the DNA is TGTGCCAGCAGCTTGGGGGGAGGGGCGGGGGCCCCTGTGAGCACAGATACGCAGTATTTT. The V call is TRBV5-4, the J call TRBJ2-3, with D tentatively TRBD2 (7 bases). V gave up 0 bases and J gave up 0 bases, with 23 bases separating them. Per the germline V gene, CDR1 is SGHNT and CDR2 is YYREEE (reference sequence). The CDR3 consists of 20 residues.

In its sample, this clone was seen once. V and J are TRBV7-9 and TRBJ2-7; D possibly corresponds to TRBD2 (6 bases). The CDR3 spans 15 residues. The V and J ends lost 6 bases and 2 bases respectively, with 17 bases between them. Germline assignment: CDR1 SEHNR and CDR2 FQNEAQ (reference sequence). CDR3: CASRSGGDRPYEQYF. The CDR3, as DNA: TGTGCCAGCAGGTCCGGGGGAGACAGACCCTACGAGCAGTACTTC.

This sequence joins TRBV19 and TRBJ2-6; D is unresolved. CDR3 size: 13 residues. The ends were cut back, 7 bases at V and 4 bases at J, with 8 bases in the middle. CDR1 LNHDA and CDR2 SQIVND come from the germline V gene (reference sequence). As DNA, the CDR3 is TGTGCCAGTAAGTTGGCCGGGGCCAACGTCCTGACTTTC. Protein: CASKLAGANVLTF.

This rearrangement joins TRBV7-8 to TRBJ2-1; a possible D gene is TRBD1 (7 bases). V lost 3 bases and J lost 6, with 15 bases in between. CDR1 is SGHVS and CDR2 is FQNEAQ in the germline V gene. This CDR3 spans 15 amino acids. The CDR3 DNA reads TGTGCCAGCAGCTTTGACAGGGACTCAATCAATGAGCAGTTCTTC. Protein product: CASSFDRDSINEQFF. Together with reference TRBV7-8 and TRBJ2-1, the CDR3 gives the full variable domain: GAGVSQSPRYKVAKRGQDVALRCDPISGHVSLFWYQQALGQGPEFLTYFQNEAQLDKSGLPSDRFFAERPEGSVSTLKIQRTQQEDSAVYLCASSFDRDSINEQFFGPGTRLTVL.

This clone showed up just a few times. The chain combines TRBV10-3 with TRBJ2-1; the match to TRBD2 covers 10 bases. V gave up 3 bases and J gave up 7 bases; unmatched junction bases: 3. This CDR3 is built from 14 residues. The germline gives CDR1 ENHRY, CDR2 SYGVKD. This chain's CDR3 is CAISDRTSGNEQFF. CDR3 in DNA: TGTGCCATCAGTGATAGGACTAGCGGTAATGAGCAGTTCTTC.

A single count supports this clone. The chain couples TRBV10-3 to TRBJ1-1, with 7 bases lining up with TRBD1. The CDR3 totals 14 residues. The V gene's germline CDR1 is ENHRY and CDR2 SYGVKD. V lost 4 bases, J lost 4 bases, and 6 bases stayed unmatched. CDR3 coding DNA: TGTGCCATCAGTGTAGGCAGGGGGACCACTGAAGCTTTCTTT. As protein: CAISVGRGTTEAFF.

This clone was recorded only once. The rearrangement links TRBV28 to TRBJ1-2, with TRBD1 matching over 7 bases. Trimming removed 5 bases from V and 8 bases from J; junction bases left unmatched: 14. Germline V gene lookup returns CDR1 MDHEN and CDR2 SYDVKM. The length of the CDR3 is 15 residues. Written as DNA, the CDR3 is TGTGCCAGCAGTCTTCCTAGCACAGGGGCTTACGGCTACACCTTC. Amino acids: CASSLPSTGAYGYTF.